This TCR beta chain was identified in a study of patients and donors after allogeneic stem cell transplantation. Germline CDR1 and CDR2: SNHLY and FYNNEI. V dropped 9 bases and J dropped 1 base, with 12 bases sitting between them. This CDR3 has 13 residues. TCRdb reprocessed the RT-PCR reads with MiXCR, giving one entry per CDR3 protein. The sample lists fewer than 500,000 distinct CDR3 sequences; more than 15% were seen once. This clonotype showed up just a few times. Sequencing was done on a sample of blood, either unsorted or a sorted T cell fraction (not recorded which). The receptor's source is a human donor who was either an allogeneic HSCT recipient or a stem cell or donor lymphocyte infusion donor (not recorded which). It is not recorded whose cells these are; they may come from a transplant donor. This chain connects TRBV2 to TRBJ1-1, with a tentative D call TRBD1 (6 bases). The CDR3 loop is CASGRGENTEAFF. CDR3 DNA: TGTGCCAGTGGGAGGGGGGAGAACACTGAAGCTTTCTTT.